The 24 T cell receptor beta chains given below trace back to one sample, sequenced in a study of shared clonotypes between healthy human individuals. Sequenced by immunoSEQ multiplex PCR; TCRdb stores in-frame clones only, minus some. The table shows more than 2 million clones, with 90% to 95% occurring only once. Source material: naive CD4+ T cells sorted from blood. Subset of the sample: CD45RA+ positively selected. The origin of the receptors is a man aged 18 to 35 in good health.

The chain combines TRBV28 with TRBJ2-7; TRBD1 aligns across 9 bases. Germline V gene lookup returns CDR1 MDHEN and CDR2 SYDVKM. V shed 7 bases and J 3 bases; nucleotides not matched to a gene: 19. CDR3 length equals 18 residues. The CDR3 nucleotides read TGTGCCAGCACCAAATACACGCTCCGGGACAGGGACAACTACGAGCAGTACTTC. Translation: CASTKYTLRDRDNYEQYF.

This clone was picked up one time. This sample includes further DNA sequences coding for the same CDR3. This rearrangement joins TRBV19 to TRBJ2-7; D is unclear. The CDR3 totals 13 residues. Germline V gene data show CDR1 as LNHDA and CDR2 as SQIVND (reference sequence). V dropped 3 bases and J dropped 0 bases, with 6 bases sitting between them. CDR3 sequence reads: CASSIGPSYEQYF. CDR3 sequence (DNA): TGTGCCAGTAGTATTGGGCCCTCCTACGAGCAGTACTTC. Together with reference TRBV19 and TRBJ2-7, the CDR3 gives the full variable domain: DGGITQSPKYLFRKEGQNVTLSCEQNLNHDAMYWYRQDPGQGLRLIYYSQIVNDFQKGDIAEGYSVSREKKESFPLTVTSAQKNPTAFYLCASSIGPSYEQYFGPGTRLTVT.

This sequence joins TRBV5-1 and TRBJ2-1, with 7 bases that match TRBD2. The V segment lost 3 bases and the J segment 3 bases; nucleotides outside the gene matches: 3. Per germline, CDR1 SGHRS and CDR2 YFSETQ. CDR3 length: 14 residues. The CDR3 sequence: CASSWTSGYNEQFF. The CDR3 DNA sequence: TGCGCCAGCAGCTGGACTAGTGGCTACAATGAGCAGTTCTTC. Full variable domain (outside the CDR3, taken from reference TRBV5-1 and TRBJ2-1): KAGVTQTPRYLIKTRGQQVTLSCSPISGHRSVSWYQQTPGQGLQFLFEYFSETQRNKGNFPGRFSGRQFSNSRSEMNVSTLELGDSALYLCASSWTSGYNEQFFGPGTRLTVL.

The J gene is TRBJ1-6, the V gene TRBV6-1; 7 bases are a match to TRBD1. The CDR3 sequence is 15 residues long. The germline gives CDR1 MNHNS, CDR2 SASEGT. V trimming: 3 bases; J trimming: 6 bases; junction bases outside the gene matches: 5. The CDR3 loop is CASSEGTAGNSPLHF. CDR3 in DNA: TGTGCCAGCAGTGAGGGGACAGCGGGTAATTCACCCCTCCACTTT.

This rearrangement joins TRBV5-1 to TRBJ2-1; no reliable D call. Germline values: CDR1 SGHRS, CDR2 YFSETQ. V shed 0 bases and J shed 10 bases, with 8 bases lying between them. The length of the CDR3 is 12 residues. CDR3 amino acids: CASSLAAKEQFF. The CDR3 DNA reads as TGCGCCAGCAGCTTGGCGGCCAAAGAGCAGTTCTTC.

The V and J genes are TRBV29-1 and TRBJ2-3, with D tentatively TRBD1 (5 bases). This CDR3 comprises 14 residues. Between the trimmed V and J ends, which lost 5 bases and 2 bases, there was a span of 14 bases. Germline-derived CDR1 and CDR2 are SQVTM and ANQGSEA. The CDR3 nucleotides read TGCAGCGTTCTGGGGCAGATCCTCACAGATACGCAGTATTTT. Translated: CSVLGQILTDTQYF.

The chain carries TRBV29-1 and TRBJ2-3; 8 bases agree with TRBD2. V was clipped by 4 bases and J by 4 bases; unmatched bases: 7. The CDR3 has 14 residues. CDR1 and CDR2 from the germline V gene are SQVTM and ANQGSEA. CDR3 nucleotides: TGCAGCGTTGTTCGGGGGGGCGTCCCAGATACGCAGTATTTT. This encodes CSVVRGGVPDTQYF.

The rearrangement joins TRBV5-1 to TRBJ2-7, with a weak D call TRBD1 (7 bases). The germline V gene has CDR1 SGHRS and CDR2 YFSETQ. V lost 4 bases to trimming and J lost 2 bases, with 19 bases between them. The CDR3 is 16 amino acids. CDR3 in amino acids: CASSRDSGTETYEQYF. Written as DNA, the CDR3 is TGCGCCAGCAGCAGGGACTCCGGGACAGAGACCTACGAGCAGTACTTC.

As regards this clone: Within the sample, other DNA sequences also encode this same CDR3. This chain joins TRBV5-6 and TRBJ2-7; D tentatively reads TRBD1 or TRBD2 (5 bases each). Trimming pared 0 bases from V and 7 bases from J, leaving 11 bases between. Germline CDR1 is SGHDT and CDR2 is YYEEEE. The CDR3 contains 13 residues. The CDR3 DNA follows: TGTGCCAGCAGCTTGGGACGGGGCTTGGAGCAGTACTTC. The encoded protein is CASSLGRGLEQYF.

The chain couples TRBV6-1 to TRBJ2-7; TRBD2 agrees at 12 bases. The CDR3 is 15 residues long. V lost 4 bases and J lost 3; bases outside the gene matches: 4. CDR1 is MNHNS and CDR2 is SASEGT in the germline V gene. The CDR3 DNA sequence: TGTGCCAGCAGTGTGACTAGCGGGGGAATCTACGAGCAGTACTTC. Its protein is CASSVTSGGIYEQYF.

The chain is built from TRBV29-1 and TRBJ2-2; D may be TRBD2 (5 bases). Trimming left V 6 bases short and J 0 bases short, with 14 bases between. The length of the CDR3 is 15 residues. Germline assignment: CDR1 SQVTM and CDR2 ANQGSEA. The CDR3 bases are TGCAGCGTCGCCGGGAAGCTGACGAACACCGGGGAGCTGTTTTTT. Translation gives CSVAGKLTNTGELFF.

The CDR3 DNA is TGTGCCAGCAGTTACTCCTTCGGGACAGGTACCTACGAGCAGTACTTC. Amino acid sequence: CASSYSFGTGTYEQYF. The chain couples TRBV6-5 to TRBJ2-7, with TRBD1 matching 8 bases. This CDR3 comprises 16 residues. Germline V CDR1 and CDR2: MNHEY, SVGAGI. The junction had 6 bases not matched to a gene; V was cut back by 0 bases and J by 2 bases.

This sequence joins TRBV14 and TRBJ2-1; no clear D gene. CDR3 length: 15 residues. Germline V gene data show CDR1 as SGHDN and CDR2 as FVKESK. V was cut by 4 bases and J by 0 bases, with 10 bases left in between. The CDR3 DNA sequence: TGTGCCAGCAGCCCGGTACTTCCCTCCTACAATGAGCAGTTCTTC. It yields the protein CASSPVLPSYNEQFF.

This chain joins TRBV4-1 and TRBJ2-5; possibly TRBD1 for D (6 bases). V lost 1 base and J lost 4, with 19 bases in between. Germline V gene lookup returns CDR1 MGHRA and CDR2 YSYEKL. The CDR3 extends over 17 amino acids. Written as DNA, the CDR3 is TGCGCCAGCAGCCAAGCCCCCCCAGGAACAGGGCGAGAGACCCAGTACTTC. It codes for CASSQAPPGTGRETQYF.

As for this clone: The identical CDR3 is also encoded by other nucleotide sequences in the sample. The V gene is TRBV9, the J gene TRBJ2-7; the D gene is possibly TRBD2 (5 bases). Trimming left V 0 bases short and J 0 bases short, with 10 bases between. The germline V gene encodes CDR1 SGDLS and CDR2 YYNGEE. The CDR3 runs to 15 residues. In DNA, the CDR3 is TGTGCCAGCAGCGTAGGCGGGTCCAGCTCCTACGAGCAGTACTTC. Protein: CASSVGGSSSYEQYF.

The chain employs TRBV29-1 and TRBJ2-1, with 7 bases fitting TRBD1. J gave up 2 bases and V 4 bases, and 2 bases lay outside the gene matches. Germline-derived CDR1 and CDR2 are SQVTM and ANQGSEA. The CDR3 runs to 13 residues. This CDR3 reads CSVVGQTYNEQFF. For the CDR3, the DNA is TGCAGCGTTGTGGGACAGACCTACAATGAGCAGTTCTTC.

This sequence joins TRBV30 and TRBJ2-1; D is possibly TRBD1 or TRBD2 (5 bases each). This CDR3 has 15 residues. From germline, CDR1 is GTSNPN and CDR2 SVGIG (reference sequence). Trimming removed 5 bases from V and 12 bases from J, with 26 bases in between. As DNA, the CDR3 is TGTGCCTGGGCTCAACTAGGGGTGGCCTCCGAGGGGCAGTTCTTC. This translates into CAWAQLGVASEGQFF.

The chain combines TRBV5-1 with TRBJ1-2; weak D call: TRBD1 (5 bases). In germline, CDR1 is SGHRS, CDR2 YFSETQ. The V gene lost 2 bases and the J gene lost 4 bases, with 12 bases spanning the gap. The CDR3 runs 14 residues. The CDR3 nucleotides are TGCGCCAGCAGCTTTGATGGCGGGGGCTATGGCTACACCTTC. It translates to CASSFDGGGYGYTF.

This chain connects TRBV11-3 to TRBJ1-1; 7 nucleotides agree with TRBD1. The V segment lost 5 bases and the J segment 4 bases; nucleotides outside the gene matches: 4. Germline lookup yields CDR1 SGHNT and CDR2 YENEEA. The CDR3 covers 13 residues. CDR3 sequence reads: CASSETGFTEAFF. DNA of the CDR3: TGTGCCAGCAGCGAGACAGGGTTCACTGAAGCTTTCTTT.

This clone was seen a single time. The CDR3 protein is CASSEVWALELTSYEQYF. As DNA, the CDR3 is TGTGCCAGCAGTGAAGTATGGGCCTTGGAGCTCACCTCCTACGAGCAGTACTTC. The chain couples TRBV6-1 to TRBJ2-7, with no clear D. The germline V gene encodes CDR1 MNHNS and CDR2 SASEGT. V lost 1 base and J lost 0, with 19 bases in between. The CDR3 runs 18 residues.

The gene calls are TRBV12-2 and TRBJ2-7. TRBV12-2 is a recognized pseudogene. The CDR3 consists of 14 residues. CDR3 loop: CASRFWDRAYEQYF. The CDR3 DNA is TGTGCAAGTCGCTTTTGGGACCGAGCCTACGAGCAGTACTTC.

The gene calls are TRBV5-4 and TRBJ2-5; TRBD2 matches 7 bases. J was trimmed by 1 base and V by 0 bases; bases with no gene match: 6. The CDR3 is made up of 16 amino acids. Germline loops: CDR1 SGHNT, CDR2 YYREEE (reference sequence). The CDR3 reads CASSLGGGPRQETQYF. CDR3 DNA: TGTGCCAGCAGCTTGGGGGGAGGGCCTCGCCAAGAGACCCAGTACTTC.

A remark on this clone: Other DNA sequences of this sample code for an identical CDR3. The V gene is TRBV5-1, the J gene TRBJ2-5; tentatively, D is TRBD2 (5 bases). This CDR3 spans 13 amino acids. Trimming took off 0 bases at V and 5 bases at J, with 8 bases between the two ends. From germline, CDR1 is SGHRS and CDR2 YFSETQ. The CDR3 sequence: CASSLGGPETQYF. CDR3 DNA: TGCGCCAGCAGCTTGGGAGGGCCGGAGACCCAGTACTTC.

This chain joins TRBV10-3 and TRBJ1-5, with D unclear. This CDR3 has 16 residues. Germline V gene lookup returns CDR1 ENHRY and CDR2 SYGVKD. The germline V and J ends were trimmed by 2 bases and 4 bases, with 15 bases remaining between them. DNA of the CDR3: TGTGCCATCAGTGAGAGTGGCACGACGGGTAATCAGCCCCAGCATTTT. Amino acid sequence: CAISESGTTGNQPQHF.